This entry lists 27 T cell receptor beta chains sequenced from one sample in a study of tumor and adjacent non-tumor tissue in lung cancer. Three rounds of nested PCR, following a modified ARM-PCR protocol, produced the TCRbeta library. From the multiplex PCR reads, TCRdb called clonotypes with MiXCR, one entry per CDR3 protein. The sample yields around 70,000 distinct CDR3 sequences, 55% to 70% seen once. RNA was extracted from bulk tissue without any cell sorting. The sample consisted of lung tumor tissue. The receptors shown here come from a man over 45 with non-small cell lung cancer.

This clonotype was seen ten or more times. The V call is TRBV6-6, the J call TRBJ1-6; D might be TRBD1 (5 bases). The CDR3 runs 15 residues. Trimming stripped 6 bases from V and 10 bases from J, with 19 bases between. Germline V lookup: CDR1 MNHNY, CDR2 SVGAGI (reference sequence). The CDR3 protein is CASRLMGTAESPLHF. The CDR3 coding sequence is TGTGCCAGCAGACTAATGGGGACCGCCGAGTCACCCCTCCACTTT.

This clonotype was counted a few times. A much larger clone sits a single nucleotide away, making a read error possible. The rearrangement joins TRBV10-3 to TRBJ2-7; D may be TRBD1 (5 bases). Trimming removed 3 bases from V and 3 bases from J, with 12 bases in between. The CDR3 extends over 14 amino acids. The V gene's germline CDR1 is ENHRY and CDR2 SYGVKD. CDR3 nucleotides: TGTGCCATCAGTGAAATGGGGCGCGGCTACGAGCAGTACTTC. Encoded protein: CAISEMGRGYEQYF.

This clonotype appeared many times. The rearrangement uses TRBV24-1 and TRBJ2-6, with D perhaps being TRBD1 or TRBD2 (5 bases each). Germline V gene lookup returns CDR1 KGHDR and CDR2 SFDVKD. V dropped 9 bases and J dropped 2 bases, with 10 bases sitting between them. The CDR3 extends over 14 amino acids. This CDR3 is CATGTKTGANVLTF. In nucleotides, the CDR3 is TGTGCCACCGGGACGAAGACTGGGGCCAACGTCCTGACTTTC.

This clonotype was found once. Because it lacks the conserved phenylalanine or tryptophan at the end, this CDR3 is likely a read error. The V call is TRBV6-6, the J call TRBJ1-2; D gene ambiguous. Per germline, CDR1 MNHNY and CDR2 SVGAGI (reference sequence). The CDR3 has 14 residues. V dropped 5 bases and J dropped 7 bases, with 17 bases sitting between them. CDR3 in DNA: TGTGCCAGCAGTGCTACTCGTGAGACGGTTGGCTACACCCTC. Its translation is CASSATRETVGYTL.

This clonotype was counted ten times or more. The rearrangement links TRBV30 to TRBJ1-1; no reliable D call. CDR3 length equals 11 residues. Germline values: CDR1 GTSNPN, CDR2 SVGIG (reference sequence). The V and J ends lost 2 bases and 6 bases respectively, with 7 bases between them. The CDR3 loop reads CAWSRAAEAFF. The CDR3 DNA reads TGTGCCTGGAGTAGGGCAGCTGAAGCTTTCTTT.

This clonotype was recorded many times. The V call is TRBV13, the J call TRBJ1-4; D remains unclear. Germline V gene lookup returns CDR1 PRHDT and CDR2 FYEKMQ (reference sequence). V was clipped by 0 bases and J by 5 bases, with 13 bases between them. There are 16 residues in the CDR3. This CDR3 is CASSLGRGGVNEKLFF. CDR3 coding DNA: TGTGCCAGCAGCTTAGGCCGGGGTGGAGTAAATGAAAAACTGTTTTTT.

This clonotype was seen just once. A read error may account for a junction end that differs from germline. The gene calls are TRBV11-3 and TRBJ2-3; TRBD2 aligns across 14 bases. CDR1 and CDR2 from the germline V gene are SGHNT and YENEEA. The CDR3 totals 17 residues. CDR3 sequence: CASSVGTSGGASDTQCF. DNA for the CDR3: TGTGCCAGCAGCGTGGGGACTAGCGGGGGTGCCTCAGATACCCAGTGTTTT.

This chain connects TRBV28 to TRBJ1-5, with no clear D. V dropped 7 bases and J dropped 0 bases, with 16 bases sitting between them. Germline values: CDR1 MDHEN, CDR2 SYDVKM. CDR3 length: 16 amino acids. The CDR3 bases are TGTGCCAGCACCCCCGAAGGATATTATAGCAATCAGCCCCAGCATTTT. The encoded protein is CASTPEGYYSNQPQHF.

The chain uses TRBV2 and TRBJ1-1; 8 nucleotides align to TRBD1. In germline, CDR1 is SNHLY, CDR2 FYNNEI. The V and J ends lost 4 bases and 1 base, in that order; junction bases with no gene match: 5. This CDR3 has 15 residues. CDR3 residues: CASSGQGRENTEAFF. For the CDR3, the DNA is TGTGCCAGCAGTGGACAGGGGAGAGAGAACACTGAAGCTTTCTTT.

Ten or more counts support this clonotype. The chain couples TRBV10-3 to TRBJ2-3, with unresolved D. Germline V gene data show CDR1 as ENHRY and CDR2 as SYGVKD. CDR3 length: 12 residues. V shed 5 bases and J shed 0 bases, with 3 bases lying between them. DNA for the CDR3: TGTGCCATCAGTCCTAGCACAGATACGCAGTATTTT. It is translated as CAISPSTDTQYF.

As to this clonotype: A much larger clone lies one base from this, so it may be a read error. CDR3 sequence reads: CASSPGIGGEEKLFF. The CDR3 DNA reads as TGTGCCAGCAGTCCCGGGATAGGGGGCGAAGAAAAACTGTTTTTT. The genes are TRBV12-3 or TRBV12-4 and TRBJ1-4; 7 bases fit TRBD1. This CDR3 comprises 15 residues. Trimming removed 5 bases from V and 8 bases from J; junction bases left unmatched: 11.

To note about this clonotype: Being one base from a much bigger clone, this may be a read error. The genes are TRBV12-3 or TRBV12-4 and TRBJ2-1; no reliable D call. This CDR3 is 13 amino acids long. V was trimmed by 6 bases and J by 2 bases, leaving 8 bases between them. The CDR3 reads CASSLLPYNEQFF. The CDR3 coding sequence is TGTGCCAGCAGCCTACTCCCCTACAATGAGCAGTTCTTC.

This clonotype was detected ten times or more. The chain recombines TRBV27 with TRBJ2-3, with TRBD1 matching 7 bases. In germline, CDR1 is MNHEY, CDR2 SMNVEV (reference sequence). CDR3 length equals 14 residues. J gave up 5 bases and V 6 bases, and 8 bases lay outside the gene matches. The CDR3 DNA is TGTGCCAGCAGCCGACAGGGCCCCGAAGATACGCAGTATTTT. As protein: CASSRQGPEDTQYF.

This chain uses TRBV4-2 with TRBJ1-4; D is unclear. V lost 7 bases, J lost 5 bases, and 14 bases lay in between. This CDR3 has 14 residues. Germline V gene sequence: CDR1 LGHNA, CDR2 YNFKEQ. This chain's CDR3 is CASNQGGGNEKLFF. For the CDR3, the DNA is TGTGCCAGCAATCAAGGAGGCGGAAATGAAAAACTGTTTTTT.

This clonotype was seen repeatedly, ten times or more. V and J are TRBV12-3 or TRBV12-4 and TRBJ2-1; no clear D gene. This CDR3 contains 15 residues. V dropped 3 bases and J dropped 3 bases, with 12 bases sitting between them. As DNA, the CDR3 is TGTGCCAGCAGTTTTCGCAGAGGCGACTACAATGAGCAGTTCTTC. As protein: CASSFRRGDYNEQFF.

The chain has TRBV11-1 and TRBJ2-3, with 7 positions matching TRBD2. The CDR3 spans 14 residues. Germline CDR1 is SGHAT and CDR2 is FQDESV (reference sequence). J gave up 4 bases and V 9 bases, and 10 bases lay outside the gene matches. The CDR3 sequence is CARSPSGNSDTQYF. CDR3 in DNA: TGTGCCAGAAGCCCCAGCGGGAACTCAGATACGCAGTATTTT. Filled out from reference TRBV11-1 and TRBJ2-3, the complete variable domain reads EAEVAQSPRYKITEKSQAVAFWCDPISGHATLYWYRQILGQGPELLVQFQDESVVDDSQLPKDRFSAERLKGVDSTLKIQPAELGDSAMYLCARSPSGNSDTQYFGPGTRLTVL.

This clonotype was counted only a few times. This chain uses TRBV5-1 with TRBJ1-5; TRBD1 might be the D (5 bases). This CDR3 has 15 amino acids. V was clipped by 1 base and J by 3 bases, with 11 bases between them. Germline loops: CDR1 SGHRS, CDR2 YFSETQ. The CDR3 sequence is CASSLSGSNNQPQHF. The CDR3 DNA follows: TGCGCCAGCAGCTTGTCAGGGAGCAACAATCAGCCCCAGCATTTT.

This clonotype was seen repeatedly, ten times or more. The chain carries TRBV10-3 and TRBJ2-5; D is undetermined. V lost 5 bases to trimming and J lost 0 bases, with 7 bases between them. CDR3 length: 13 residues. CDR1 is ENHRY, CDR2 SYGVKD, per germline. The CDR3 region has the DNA TGTGCCATCAGTTCCGTGTACCAAGAGACCCAGTACTTC. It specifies CAISSVYQETQYF.

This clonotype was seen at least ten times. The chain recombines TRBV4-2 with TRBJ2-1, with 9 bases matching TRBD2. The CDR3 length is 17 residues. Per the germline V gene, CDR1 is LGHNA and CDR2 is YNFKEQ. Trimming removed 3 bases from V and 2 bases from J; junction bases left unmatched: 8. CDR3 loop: CASSQDSGRGPYNEQFF. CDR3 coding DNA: TGTGCCAGCAGCCAGGATAGCGGGAGAGGCCCCTACAATGAGCAGTTCTTC.

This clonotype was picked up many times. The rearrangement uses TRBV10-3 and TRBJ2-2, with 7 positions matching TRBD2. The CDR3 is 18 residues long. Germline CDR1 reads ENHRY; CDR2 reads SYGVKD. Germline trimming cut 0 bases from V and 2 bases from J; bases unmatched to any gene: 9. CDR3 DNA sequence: TGTGCCATCAGTGAGTCCAGTCGAGCGGGACGAAACACCGGGGAGCTGTTTTTT. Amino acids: CAISESSRAGRNTGELFF.

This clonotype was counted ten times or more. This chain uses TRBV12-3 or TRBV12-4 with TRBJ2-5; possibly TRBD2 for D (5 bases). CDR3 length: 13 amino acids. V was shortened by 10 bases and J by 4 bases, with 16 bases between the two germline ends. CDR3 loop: CAIGGPSRETQYF. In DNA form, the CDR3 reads TGTGCCATCGGAGGACCTTCGAGAGAGACCCAGTACTTC.

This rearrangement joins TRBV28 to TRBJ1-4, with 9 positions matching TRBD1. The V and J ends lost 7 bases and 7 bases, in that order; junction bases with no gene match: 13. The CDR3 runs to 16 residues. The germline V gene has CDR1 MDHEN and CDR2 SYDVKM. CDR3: CASTTGGSGYGEKLFF. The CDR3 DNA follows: TGTGCCAGCACAACAGGGGGCTCGGGTTATGGTGAAAAACTGTTTTTT.

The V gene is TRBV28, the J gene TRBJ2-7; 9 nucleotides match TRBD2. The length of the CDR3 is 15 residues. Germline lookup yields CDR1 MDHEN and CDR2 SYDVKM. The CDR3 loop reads CTSSYSERREGEQYF. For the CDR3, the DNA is TGTACTAGCAGTTACTCGGAGAGGCGGGAGGGTGAGCAGTACTTC.

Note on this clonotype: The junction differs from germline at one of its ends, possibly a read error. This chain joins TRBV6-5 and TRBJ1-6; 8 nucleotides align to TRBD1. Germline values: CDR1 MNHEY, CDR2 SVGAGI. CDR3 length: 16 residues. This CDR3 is CASSYWTGRRNSLLHF. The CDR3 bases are TGTGCCAGCAGTTACTGGACAGGGCGACGAAATTCACTCCTCCACTTT.

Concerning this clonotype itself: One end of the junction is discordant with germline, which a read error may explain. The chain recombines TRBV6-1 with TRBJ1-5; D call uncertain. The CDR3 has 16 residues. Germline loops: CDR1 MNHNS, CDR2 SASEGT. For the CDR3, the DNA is TGTGCCTGCAGTGAAGACTGTGCAGGCAACAGTCAGCCCCAGCATTTT. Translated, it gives CACSEDCAGNSQPQHF.

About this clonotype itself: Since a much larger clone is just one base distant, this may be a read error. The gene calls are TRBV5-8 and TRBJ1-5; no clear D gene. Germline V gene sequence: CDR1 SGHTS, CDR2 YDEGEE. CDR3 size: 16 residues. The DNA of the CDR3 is TGTGTCAGCAATTTAGGATGGTCAGCCAGCAATCAGCCCCAGCATTTT. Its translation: CVSNLGWSASNQPQHF.

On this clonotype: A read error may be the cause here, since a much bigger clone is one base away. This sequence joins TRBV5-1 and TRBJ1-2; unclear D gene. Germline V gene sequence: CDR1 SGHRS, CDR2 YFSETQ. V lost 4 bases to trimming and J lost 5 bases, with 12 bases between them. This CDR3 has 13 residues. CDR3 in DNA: TGCGCCAGCAGCCTTGCCCCGGTTTATGGCTACACCTTC. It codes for CASSLAPVYGYTF.